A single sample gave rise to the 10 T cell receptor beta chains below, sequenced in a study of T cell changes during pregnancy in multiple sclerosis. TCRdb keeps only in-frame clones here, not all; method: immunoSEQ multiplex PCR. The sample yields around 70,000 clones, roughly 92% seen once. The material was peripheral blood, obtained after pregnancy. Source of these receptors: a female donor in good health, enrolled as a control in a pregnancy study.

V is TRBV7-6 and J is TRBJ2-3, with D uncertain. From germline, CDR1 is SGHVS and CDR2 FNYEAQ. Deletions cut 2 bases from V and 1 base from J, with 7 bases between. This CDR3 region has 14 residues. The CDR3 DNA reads TGTGCCAGCAGCTTACTTCGTGGCACAGATACGCAGTATTTT. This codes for CASSLLRGTDTQYF. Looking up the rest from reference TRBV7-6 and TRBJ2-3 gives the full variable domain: GAGVSQSPRYKVTKRGQDVALRCDPISGHVSLYWYRQALGQGPEFLTYFNYEAQQDKSGLPNDRFSAERPEGSISTLTIQRTEQRDSAMYRCASSLLRGTDTQYFGPGTRLTVL.

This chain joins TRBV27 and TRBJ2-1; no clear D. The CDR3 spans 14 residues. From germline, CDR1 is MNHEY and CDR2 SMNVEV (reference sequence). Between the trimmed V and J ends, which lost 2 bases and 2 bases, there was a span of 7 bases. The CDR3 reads CASSLGTPYNEQFF. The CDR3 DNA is TGTGCCAGCAGTTTAGGTACTCCCTACAATGAGCAGTTCTTC.

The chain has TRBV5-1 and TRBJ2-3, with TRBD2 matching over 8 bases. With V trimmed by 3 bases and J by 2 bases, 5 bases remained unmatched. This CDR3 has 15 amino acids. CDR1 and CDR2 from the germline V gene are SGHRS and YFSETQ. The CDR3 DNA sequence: TGCGCCAGCAGCTATCCCGGGGGGGCCACAGATACGCAGTATTTT. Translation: CASSYPGGATDTQYF. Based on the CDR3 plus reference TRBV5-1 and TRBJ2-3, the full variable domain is KAGVTQTPRYLIKTRGQQVTLSCSPISGHRSVSWYQQTPGQGLQFLFEYFSETQRNKGNFPGRFSGRQFSNSRSEMNVSTLELGDSALYLCASSYPGGATDTQYFGPGTRLTVL.

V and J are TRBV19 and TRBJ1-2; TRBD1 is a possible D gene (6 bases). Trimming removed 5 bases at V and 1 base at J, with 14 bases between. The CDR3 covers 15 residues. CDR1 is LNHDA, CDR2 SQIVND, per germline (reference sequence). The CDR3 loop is CASSPDSVFNYGYTF. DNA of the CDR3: TGTGCCAGTAGTCCGGACAGCGTCTTTAACTATGGCTACACCTTC.

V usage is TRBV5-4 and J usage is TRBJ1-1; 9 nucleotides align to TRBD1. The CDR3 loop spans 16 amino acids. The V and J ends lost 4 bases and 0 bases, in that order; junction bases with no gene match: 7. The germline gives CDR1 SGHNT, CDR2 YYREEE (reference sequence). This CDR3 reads CASSPGTGRMNTEAFF. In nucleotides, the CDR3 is TGTGCCAGCAGCCCAGGGACAGGGCGAATGAACACTGAAGCTTTCTTT.

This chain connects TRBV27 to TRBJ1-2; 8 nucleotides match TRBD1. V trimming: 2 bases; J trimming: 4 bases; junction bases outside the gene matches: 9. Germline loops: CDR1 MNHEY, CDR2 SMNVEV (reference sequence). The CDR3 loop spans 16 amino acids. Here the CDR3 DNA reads TGTGCCAGCAGTTTAAGCCTCCCCGGGACAGGCTATGGCTACACCTTC. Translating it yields CASSLSLPGTGYGYTF.

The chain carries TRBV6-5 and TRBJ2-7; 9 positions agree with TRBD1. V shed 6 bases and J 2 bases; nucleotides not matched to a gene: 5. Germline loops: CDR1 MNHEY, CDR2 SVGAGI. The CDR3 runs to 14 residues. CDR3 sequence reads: CASSLRTGAYEQYF. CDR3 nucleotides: TGTGCCAGCAGCCTTCGGACAGGGGCCTACGAGCAGTACTTC.

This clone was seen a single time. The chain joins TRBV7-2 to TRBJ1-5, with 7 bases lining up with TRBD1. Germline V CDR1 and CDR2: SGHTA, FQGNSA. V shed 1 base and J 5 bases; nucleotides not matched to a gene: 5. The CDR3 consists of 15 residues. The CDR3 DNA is TGTGCCAGCAGCTTAGATTCAGGGGGTTATCAGCCCCAGCATTTT. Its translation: CASSLDSGGYQPQHF.

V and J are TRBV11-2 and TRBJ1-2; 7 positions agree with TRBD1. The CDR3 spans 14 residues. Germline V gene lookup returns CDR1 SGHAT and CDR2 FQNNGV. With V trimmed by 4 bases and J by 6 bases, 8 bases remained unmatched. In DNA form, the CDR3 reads TGTGCCAGCAGCTCAGACAGGGTTTTAGATGGCTACACCTTC. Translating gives CASSSDRVLDGYTF.

DNA of the CDR3: TGTGCCAGTTCCCAGTTTGGCTATGGCTACACCTTC. Its protein product is CASSQFGYGYTF. This chain joins TRBV19 and TRBJ1-2, with D hard to call. This CDR3 is built from 12 residues. The germline CDR1 and CDR2 sequences are LNHDA and SQIVND (reference sequence). Trimming left V 8 bases short and J 4 bases short, with 11 bases between.